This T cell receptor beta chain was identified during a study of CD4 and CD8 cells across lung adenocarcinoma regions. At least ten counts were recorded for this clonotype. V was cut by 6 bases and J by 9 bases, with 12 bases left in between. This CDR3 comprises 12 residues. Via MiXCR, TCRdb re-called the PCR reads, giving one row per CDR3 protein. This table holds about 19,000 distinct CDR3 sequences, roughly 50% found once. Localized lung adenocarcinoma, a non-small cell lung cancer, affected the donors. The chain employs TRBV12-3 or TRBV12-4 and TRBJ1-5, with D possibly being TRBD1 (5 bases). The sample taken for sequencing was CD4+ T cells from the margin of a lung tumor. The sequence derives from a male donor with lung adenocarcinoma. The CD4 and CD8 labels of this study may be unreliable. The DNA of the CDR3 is TGTGCCAGCAGCCCCGGGGGTCGGCCCCAGCATTTT. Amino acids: CASSPGGRPQHF.